Each of the 7 T cell receptor beta chains below was sequenced from the same sample in a study of cytomegalovirus exposure and HLA in healthy donors. The primer mix had 60 Vbeta and 13 Jbeta primers. Profiling relied on immunoSEQ multiplex PCR, and the TCRdb table lists in-frame clones only, not all of them. The listing contains about 100,000 clones. The specimen was PBMCs. These receptors were taken from a man aged 45 to 65 in good health and CMV-seronegative.

V and J are TRBV15 and TRBJ2-1; 8 bases are a match to TRBD1. Looked up from germline, CDR1 is LNHNV and CDR2 is YYDKDF (reference sequence). This CDR3 has 14 amino acids. J gave up 5 bases and V 8 bases, and 8 bases lay outside the gene matches. For the CDR3, the DNA is TGTGCCACCGCTACAGGGGGAGCGGACAATGAGCAGTTCTTC. It translates to CATATGGADNEQFF.

The chain combines TRBV10-3 with TRBJ1-3, with unresolved D. Germline-derived CDR1 and CDR2 are ENHRY and SYGVKD. This CDR3 contains 12 residues. Trimming removed 4 bases at V and 7 bases at J, with 8 bases between. The CDR3 coding sequence is TGTGCCATCAGTGGGGAGAGTAACACCATATATTTT. It yields the protein CAISGESNTIYF.

This chain connects TRBV7-2 to TRBJ1-2, with D hard to call. This CDR3 has 13 residues. Per germline, CDR1 SGHTA and CDR2 FQGNSA. The ends were cut back, 4 bases at V and 5 bases at J, with 11 bases in the middle. DNA for the CDR3: TGTGCCAGCAGCTCCGTCGGGATGTATGGCTACACCTTC. Translating gives CASSSVGMYGYTF.

The chain recombines TRBV27 with TRBJ2-2; 7 nucleotides line up with TRBD2. J was trimmed by 2 bases and V by 3 bases; bases with no gene match: 12. CDR1 is MNHEY and CDR2 is SMNVEV in the germline V gene (reference sequence). The CDR3 runs to 18 residues. This chain's CDR3 is CASSFLGNSGPNTGELFF. CDR3 nucleotide sequence: TGTGCCAGCAGTTTCCTTGGTAATAGCGGGCCTAACACCGGGGAGCTGTTTTTT.

In DNA form, the CDR3 reads TGTGCCAGCAGCGCACCAAGGGGGTACACTGAAGCTTTCTTT. Protein sequence: CASSAPRGYTEAFF. The rearrangement links TRBV7-2 to TRBJ1-1; a possible D gene is TRBD1 (6 bases). The V end lost 5 bases, the J end lost 3 bases, and 13 bases lay between the germline ends. This CDR3 comprises 14 residues. Germline V lookup: CDR1 SGHTA, CDR2 FQGNSA. Supplemented by reference TRBV7-2 and TRBJ1-1, the full variable domain reads GAGVSQSPSNKVTEKGKDVELRCDPISGHTALYWYRQSLGQGLEFLIYFQGNSAPDKSGLPSDRFSAERTGGSVSTLTIQRTQQEDSAVYLCASSAPRGYTEAFFGQGTRLTVV.

The chain joins TRBV2 to TRBJ1-2; TRBD1 matches 7 bases. This CDR3 is 13 amino acids long. V shed 4 bases, J shed 4 bases, and the junction held 3 bases outside the gene matches. In germline, CDR1 is SNHLY, CDR2 FYNNEI. DNA of the CDR3: TGTGCCAGCAGTGTGGGGACAGTCTATGGCTACACCTTC. This gives the protein CASSVGTVYGYTF.

The rearrangement links TRBV19 to TRBJ1-4; 11 positions agree with TRBD1. Looked up from germline, CDR1 is LNHDA and CDR2 is SQIVND (reference sequence). The CDR3 sequence is 15 residues long. With V trimmed by 4 bases and J by 7 bases, 5 bases remained unmatched. CDR3 bases: TGTGCCAGTAGTAAGGGGGGACAGGGGGGTGAAAAACTGTTTTTT. Translated: CASSKGGQGGEKLFF.